Listed below are T cell receptor beta chains from one sample, sequenced in a study of neurological immune-mediated disorders. From the 5' RACE reads, TCRdb called clonotypes with MiXCR, one entry per CDR3 protein. The sample has fewer than 80,000 distinct CDR3 sequences; under 5.5% are singletons. Sequencing input: PBMCs. These TCRs come from a woman aged 45-59 years with multiple sclerosis. Both conserved end residues are part of each CDR3. A D gene is named only where the DNA matches it firmly. Clone size is shown for a subset of rows, as once, few, many or a class of expanded clone.

clone size	V gene	D gene	J gene	CDR3 protein	CDR3 DNA
.	TRBV27	.	TRBJ2-1	CASRLYNEQFF	TGTGCCAGCAGGTTATACAATGAGCAGTTCTTC
many	TRBV18	.	TRBJ1-1	CASSPIRVTEAFF	TGTGCCAGCTCACCAATAAGGGTGACTGAAGCTTTCTTT
many	TRBV9	.	TRBJ1-2	CASRDPGVGYTF	TGTGCCAGCAGGGATCCGGGGGTCGGCTACACCTTC
many	TRBV25-1	.	TRBJ2-5	CASSSNLEYQETQYF	TGTGCCAGCAGCTCTAACTTGGAGTACCAAGAGACCCAGTACTTC
many	TRBV6-2/TRBV6-3	TRBD1	TRBJ2-1	CASGDRGSYNEQFF	TGTGCCAGCGGGGACAGGGGTTCCTACAATGAGCAGTTCTTC
many	TRBV4-2	TRBD1	TRBJ2-1	CASSQGTGIYNEQFF	TGTGCCAGCAGCCAAGGGACAGGGATATACAATGAGCAGTTCTTC
many	TRBV20-1	.	TRBJ2-5	CSAHTGLQETQYF	TGCAGTGCTCACACGGGGCTCCAAGAGACCCAGTACTTC
.	TRBV24-1	.	TRBJ1-5	CATSEAGDQPQNF	TGTGCCACCAGTGAGGCGGGGGATCAGCCCCAGAATTTT
many	TRBV20-1	.	TRBJ2-2	CSAGRTGELFF	TGCAGTGCTGGGCGAACCGGGGAGCTGTTTTTT
few	TRBV11-3	.	TRBJ2-5	CASSFFRGGETQYF	TGTGCCAGCAGCTTTTTCAGGGGAGGGGAGACCCAGTACTTC
.	TRBV3-1	TRBD2	TRBJ2-2	CASSRREDTGELFF	TGTGCCAGCAGCCGTCGGGAGGACACCGGGGAGCTGTTTTTT
many	TRBV24-1	.	TRBJ2-5	CATTETGGETQYF	TGTGCCACCACGGAGACCGGGGGAGAGACCCAGTACTTC
many	TRBV7-6	.	TRBJ2-1	CASSLAGREQFF	TGTGCCAGCAGCTTAGCGGGGCGTGAGCAGTTCTTC
many	TRBV6-4	.	TRBJ1-1	CVSSRTVNTEAFF	TGTGTCAGCAGTAGGACGGTGAACACTGAAGCTTTCTTT
many	TRBV9	TRBD2	TRBJ2-5	CASSGLAGQETQYF	TGTGCCAGCAGCGGCCTAGCGGGGCAAGAGACCCAGTACTTC
many	TRBV10-3	.	TRBJ2-2	CAISAVRTNTGELFF	TGTGCCATCAGTGCCGTCAGAACGAACACCGGGGAGCTGTTTTTT
many	TRBV7-2	.	TRBJ2-5	CASSLVTAQETQYF	TGTGCCAGCAGCTTAGTTACAGCGCAAGAGACCCAGTACTTC
once	TRBV20-1	.	TRBJ2-1	CSARDLSPPIGNEQFF	TGCAGTGCTAGAGATCTTAGCCCCCCTATAGGCAATGAGCAGTTCTTC
many	TRBV20-1	TRBD2	TRBJ2-1	CSASSSGANNEQFF	TGCAGTGCTAGTTCTAGCGGGGCTAACAATGAGCAGTTCTTC
few	TRBV6-5	.	TRBJ1-6	CASSYSQRSSYNSPLHF	TGTGCCAGCAGTTACTCACAGCGAAGCTCCTATAATTCACCCCTCCACTTT
many	TRBV20-1	.	TRBJ2-5	CRVDTYQETQYF	TGCAGGGTTGACACGTACCAAGAGACCCAGTACTTC
many	TRBV5-1	TRBD1	TRBJ2-5	CASSVGTDQETQYF	TGCGCCAGCAGCGTCGGGACAGACCAAGAGACCCAGTACTTC
few	TRBV7-2	.	TRBJ1-1	CASSLTPPEAFF	TGTGCCAGCAGTTTAACACCCCCTGAAGCTTTCTTT
many	TRBV15	.	TRBJ2-5	CATSRDTARGETQYF	TGTGCCACCAGCAGAGATACAGCCAGGGGCGAGACCCAGTACTTC
.	TRBV6-4	.	TRBJ2-2	CASSVGNTGELFF	TGTGCCAGCAGTGTCGGGAACACCGGGGAGCTGTTTTTT
many	TRBV10-3	.	TRBJ2-5	CAISGGEGEETQYF	TGTGCCATCAGTGGCGGGGAAGGGGAAGAGACCCAGTACTTC
.	TRBV9	.	TRBJ2-7	CASSVGPVYEQYF	TGTGCCAGCAGCGTAGGGCCGGTTTACGAGCAGTACTTC
many	TRBV15	.	TRBJ2-3	CATSRLYTDTQYF	TGTGCCACCAGCAGATTATACACAGATACGCAGTATTTT